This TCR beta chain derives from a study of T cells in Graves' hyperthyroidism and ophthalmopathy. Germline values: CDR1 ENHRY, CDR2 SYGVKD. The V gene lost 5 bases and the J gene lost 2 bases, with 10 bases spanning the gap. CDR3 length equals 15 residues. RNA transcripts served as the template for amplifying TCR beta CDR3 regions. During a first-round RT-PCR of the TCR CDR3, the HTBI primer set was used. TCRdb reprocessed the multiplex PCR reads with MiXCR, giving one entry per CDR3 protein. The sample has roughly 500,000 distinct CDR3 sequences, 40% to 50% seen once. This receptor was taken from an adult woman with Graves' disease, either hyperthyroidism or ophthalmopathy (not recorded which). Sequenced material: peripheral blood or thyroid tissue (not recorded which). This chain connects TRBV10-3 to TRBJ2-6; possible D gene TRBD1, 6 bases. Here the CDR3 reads CAISLRGAGANVLTF. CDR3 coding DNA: TGTGCCATCAGTCTCAGGGGTGCTGGGGCCAACGTCCTGACTTTC.